What follows are 22 T cell receptor beta chains derived from one specimen sequenced in a study of blood T cell repertoires in COVID-19. The table came from immunoSEQ multiplex PCR; TCRdb's copy has only in-frame clones and leaves some out. The table has tens of thousands of clones, more than 80% seen once. Specimen: peripheral blood. These receptors all stem from a woman over 75 with acute or convalescent COVID-19.

J is TRBJ2-7 and V is TRBV28; 10 positions match TRBD2. The CDR3 has 14 residues. Per the germline V gene, CDR1 is MDHEN and CDR2 is SYDVKM. V shed 6 bases and J 4 bases; nucleotides not matched to a gene: 6. The CDR3 loop is CASRSLAGTYEQYF. The CDR3 coding sequence is TGTGCCAGCAGGTCACTAGCGGGAACATACGAGCAGTACTTC.

This chain joins TRBV11-2 and TRBJ2-7, with TRBD2 matching 7 bases. The junction had 1 base not matched to a gene; V was cut back by 1 base and J by 1 base. The length of the CDR3 is 14 residues. CDR1 SGHAT and CDR2 FQNNGV come from the germline V gene. CDR3 sequence: CASSLAGGSYEQYF. The DNA for the CDR3 is TGTGCCAGCAGCTTAGCGGGGGGTTCCTACGAGCAGTACTTC.

The chain links TRBV11-3 to TRBJ2-7, with D tentatively TRBD1 (5 bases). The CDR3 length is 16 residues. Germline V gene data show CDR1 as SGHNT and CDR2 as YENEEA. Trimming shortened V by 1 base and J by 0 bases, and 13 bases separated the two germline ends. The CDR3 nucleotides read TGTGCCAGCAGCTTAGTTGGCAGGGCCAGCTCCTACGAGCAGTACTTC. It translates to CASSLVGRASSYEQYF.

This clone was observed a handful of times. CDR3 bases: TGTGCCAGCAGCTTTTCGAGGGCGGAGCAGTTCTTC. This codes for CASSFSRAEQFF. The J gene is TRBJ2-1, the V gene TRBV7-9, with a possible D match to TRBD2 (5 bases). Germline values: CDR1 SEHNR, CDR2 FQNEAQ (reference sequence). This CDR3 spans 12 amino acids. V was pared by 3 bases and J by 10 bases, with 10 bases between.

The genes are TRBV7-2 and TRBJ2-3; D ambiguous. The germline gives CDR1 SGHTA, CDR2 FQGNSA. The V end was cut by 8 bases, the J end by 4 bases, with 7 bases between. The CDR3 sequence is 11 residues long. CDR3: CASLSADTQYF. The CDR3 region has the DNA TGTGCCAGCCTCAGCGCAGATACGCAGTATTTT.

This sequence joins TRBV28 and TRBJ1-4; D is undetermined. This CDR3 contains 14 residues. V was clipped by 6 bases and J by 8 bases, with 16 bases between them. Per the germline V gene, CDR1 is MDHEN and CDR2 is SYDVKM. Here the CDR3 DNA reads TGTGCCAGCAGGTCCCCAGAGGGCGTGGAAAAACTGTTTTTT. This sequence encodes CASRSPEGVEKLFF.

The gene calls are TRBV5-5 and TRBJ2-2; 11 positions match TRBD1. The CDR3 extends over 15 amino acids. V lost 0 bases and J lost 7; bases outside the gene matches: 2. Germline V gene data show CDR1 as SGHKS and CDR2 as YYEKEE (reference sequence). The CDR3 DNA follows: TGTGCCAGCAGCTTGGCCGGGACAGGGGGCGGGGAGCTGTTTTTT. It codes for CASSLAGTGGGELFF.

The V call is TRBV18, the J call TRBJ2-7; TRBD1 matches 11 bases. The CDR3 is 15 residues long. Germline V CDR1 and CDR2: KGHSH, LQKENI. Losses at the gene ends were 4 bases for V and 4 bases for J; bases not matched to a gene: 6. The CDR3 DNA is TGTGCCAGCTCACTCATCGGGACAGGGGGGTACGAGCAGTACTTC. Its protein is CASSLIGTGGYEQYF. Full variable domain (outside the CDR3, taken from reference TRBV18 and TRBJ2-7): NAGVMQNPRHLVRRRGQEARLRCSPMKGHSHVYWYRQLPEEGLKFMVYLQKENIIDESGMPKERFSAEFPKEGPSILRIQQVVRGDSAAYFCASSLIGTGGYEQYFGPGTRLTVT.

The chain uses TRBV6-5 and TRBJ2-7; 9 bases agree with TRBD2. The CDR3 has 15 amino acids. The ends lost 6 bases at V and 5 bases at J; junction bases unmatched: 11. CDR1 MNHEY and CDR2 SVGAGI come from the germline V gene. CDR3 residues: CASRPTGTSSHEQYF. CDR3 coding DNA: TGTGCCAGCAGACCCACCGGGACTAGCAGCCACGAGCAGTACTTC.

Written as DNA, the CDR3 is TGTGCCAGCTCACCACCGTCGAGCTCAGATACGCAGTATTTT. It codes for CASSPPSSSDTQYF. The chain combines TRBV18 with TRBJ2-3, with D hard to call. Germline CDR1 KGHSH, CDR2 LQKENI. V was trimmed by 0 bases and J by 4 bases, leaving 8 bases between them. CDR3 length: 14 residues.

This chain connects TRBV3-1 (or the pseudogene TRBV3-2) to TRBJ2-1; the match to TRBD1 covers 7 bases. CDR3 size: 15 residues. Germline CDR1 LGHDT, CDR2 YNNKEL (reference sequence). V trimming: 3 bases; J trimming: 7 bases; junction bases outside the gene matches: 9. Here the CDR3 reads CASSHADRFPNEQFF. The CDR3 bases are TGTGCCAGCAGCCATGCGGACAGGTTTCCGAATGAGCAGTTCTTC.

V usage is TRBV11-3 and J usage is TRBJ2-1, with 13 nucleotides matching TRBD2. CDR1 is SGHNT and CDR2 is YENEEA in the germline V gene. Trimming at V came to 5 bases and at J to 7 bases, leaving 8 bases not matched to a gene. The CDR3 extends over 16 amino acids. This chain's CDR3 is CASSPRTSGSGNEQFF. CDR3 DNA sequence: TGTGCCAGCAGCCCTAGGACTAGCGGGAGTGGAAATGAGCAGTTCTTC. Full variable domain (missing parts from reference TRBV11-3 and TRBJ2-1): EAGVVQSPRYKIIEKKQPVAFWCNPISGHNTLYWYLQNLGQGPELLIRYENEEAVDDSQLPKDRFSAERLKGVDSTLKIQPAELGDSAVYLCASSPRTSGSGNEQFFGPGTRLTVL.

This clone occurred once. The CDR3 loop is CASSLRSGWTTQETQYF. CDR3 DNA sequence: TGTGCCAGCAGTTTAAGATCCGGTTGGACTACCCAAGAGACCCAGTACTTC. The genes are TRBV28 and TRBJ2-5, with D maybe TRBD2 (6 bases). The V gene lost 2 bases and the J gene lost 1 base, with 17 bases spanning the gap. This CDR3 comprises 17 residues. CDR1 and CDR2 from the germline V gene are MDHEN and SYDVKM. Using reference TRBV28 and TRBJ2-5 for the parts outside the CDR3, the full variable domain is DVKVTQSSRYLVKRTGEKVFLECVQDMDHENMFWYRQDPGLGLRLIYFSYDVKMKEKGDIPEGYSVSREKKERFSLILESASTNQTSMYLCASSLRSGWTTQETQYFGPGTRLLVL.

J is TRBJ2-5 and V is TRBV10-3; TRBD1 agrees at 7 bases. Looked up from germline, CDR1 is ENHRY and CDR2 is SYGVKD. This CDR3 has 13 amino acids. Unmatched junction bases numbered 3, after V lost 6 bases and J lost 2 bases. CDR3 DNA: TGTGCCATCAGCGGACAGGCTCAAGAGACCCAGTACTTC. It codes for CAISGQAQETQYF.

This rearrangement joins TRBV6-5 to TRBJ2-3, with D perhaps matching TRBD2 (6 bases). CDR1 is MNHEY and CDR2 is SVGAGI in the germline V gene. V lost 6 bases and J lost 1, with 11 bases in between. There are 14 residues in the CDR3. CDR3 nucleotide sequence: TGTGCCAGCAGGCCGGGACTTCGCACAGATACGCAGTATTTT. This translates into CASRPGLRTDTQYF.

This clone was detected once. V usage is TRBV28 and J usage is TRBJ1-4, with D possibly TRBD1 on 6 matching bases. CDR1 and CDR2 from the germline V gene are MDHEN and SYDVKM. This CDR3 comprises 15 residues. V shed 6 bases and J shed 3 bases, with 14 bases lying between them. CDR3 bases: TGTGCCAGCAGGGGGGGGGCAGGGTCTAATGAAAAACTGTTTTTT. Its translation is CASRGGAGSNEKLFF.

This rearrangement joins TRBV11-1 to TRBJ2-2; maybe TRBD1 (6 bases). The CDR3 has 16 residues. Germline values: CDR1 SGHAT, CDR2 FQDESV (reference sequence). V shed 1 base and J shed 0 bases, with 9 bases lying between them. The CDR3 spells CASSLDRVPNTGELFF. The CDR3 region has the DNA TGTGCCAGCAGCTTAGACAGGGTGCCGAACACCGGGGAGCTGTTTTTT.

This clone occurred once. The chain links TRBV19 to TRBJ1-1; tentatively, D is TRBD1 (5 bases). The germline V gene encodes CDR1 LNHDA and CDR2 SQIVND (reference sequence). The CDR3 runs 13 residues. Trimming took 6 bases from V and 1 from J, leaving 9 bases between them. The chain's CDR3 is CASRAGGNTEAFF. CDR3 bases: TGTGCCAGTAGGGCCGGGGGGAACACTGAAGCTTTCTTT.

V is TRBV19 and J is TRBJ1-5, with D hard to call. V lost 5 bases and J 11 bases, leaving 22 bases between the germline ends. Germline lookup yields CDR1 LNHDA and CDR2 SQIVND (reference sequence). CDR3 length equals 15 residues. The CDR3 DNA follows: TGTGCCAGTAGTCCCCTATGGAAGGGAGTTGGATCCCAGCATTTT. Translating it yields CASSPLWKGVGSQHF.

This clone appeared a single time. The V call is TRBV18, the J call TRBJ1-2; D remains unclear. Germline V CDR1 and CDR2: KGHSH, LQKENI. Trimming removed 5 bases from V and 3 bases from J, with 16 bases in between. There are 15 residues in the CDR3. This chain's CDR3 is CASSVDGDLDYGYTF. Written as DNA, the CDR3 is TGTGCCAGCTCAGTCGACGGGGATTTGGACTATGGCTACACCTTC.

The chain recombines TRBV6-6 with TRBJ2-6; possible D gene TRBD1, 5 bases. The CDR3 sequence is 14 residues long. Germline V gene sequence: CDR1 MNHNY, CDR2 SVGAGI (reference sequence). V lost 8 bases, J lost 2 bases, and 10 bases lay in between. The CDR3 nucleotides are TGTGCCAGCCTCAGGGATACTGGGGCCAACGTCCTGACTTTC. This translates into CASLRDTGANVLTF.

The CDR3 DNA sequence: TGTGCCAGTAGTAGAAGCGGAGATGAGCAGTTCTTC. This sequence encodes CASSRSGDEQFF. The V and J genes are TRBV19 and TRBJ2-1, with D possibly being TRBD2 (5 bases). The CDR3 is 12 residues long. Trimming shortened V by 4 bases and J by 8 bases, and 9 bases separated the two germline ends. CDR1 and CDR2 from the germline V gene are LNHDA and SQIVND (reference sequence).